This T cell receptor (beta chain) was documented in a study of blood T cell repertoires in COVID-19. About the research overall: Sites across the United States, Italy and Spain contributed samples from acute and convalescent COVID-19.

CDR3 length equals 16 residues. V shed 3 bases, J shed 4 bases, and the junction held 6 bases outside the gene matches. Per germline, CDR1 SGHRS and CDR2 YFSETQ. In the authors' workflow: Amplified reference gene primers provided the basis for estimating nucleated cell counts. Profiled with immunoSEQ multiplex PCR; TCRdb holds only in-frame clones, not every one. V, J and clone size are taken as reported in that table, and D and trimming were inferred from the DNA itself. The sample includes around 30,000 clones, approximately 86% of them seen just once. The J gene is TRBJ2-7, the V gene TRBV5-1, with TRBD2 matching 14 bases. The receptor's source is a man aged 45-60 years with active or convalescent COVID-19. The material sequenced was peripheral blood. CDR3 sequence (DNA): TGCGCCAGCAGCTGGGGGACTAGCGGGAGATTTTACGAGCAGTACTTC. Translating gives CASSWGTSGRFYEQYF.